The clone carrying this TCR beta chain appeared once. Time point noted: before trial treatment. J gave up 9 bases and V 1 base, and 8 bases lay outside the gene matches. CDR1 LNHDA and CDR2 SQIVND come from the germline V gene (reference sequence). The CDR3 spans 15 residues. First-strand cDNA relied on TRAV- and TRBV-specific primers spanning alpha and beta chains. Using a constant-region primer together with a V-primer adapter, TCRs were subjected to approximately 20 PCR cycles of amplification. MiXCR, applied by TCRdb to the reads, yields one record per CDR3 protein. The table lists around 65,000 distinct CDR3 sequences, approximately 26% of them singletons. The sample originates from a study of low-dose radiotherapy and immunotherapy resistance in tumors.

The sequences come from PBMCs, collected before treatment. This chain uses TRBV19 with TRBJ1-5, with 8 nucleotides matching TRBD1. This receptor was obtained from a male donor with rectosigmoid adenocarcinoma. The CDR3, as DNA: TGTGCCAGTAGTATAGCTGACAGGGGCGGCTTGCCCCAGCATTTT. Its protein product is CASSIADRGGLPQHF.